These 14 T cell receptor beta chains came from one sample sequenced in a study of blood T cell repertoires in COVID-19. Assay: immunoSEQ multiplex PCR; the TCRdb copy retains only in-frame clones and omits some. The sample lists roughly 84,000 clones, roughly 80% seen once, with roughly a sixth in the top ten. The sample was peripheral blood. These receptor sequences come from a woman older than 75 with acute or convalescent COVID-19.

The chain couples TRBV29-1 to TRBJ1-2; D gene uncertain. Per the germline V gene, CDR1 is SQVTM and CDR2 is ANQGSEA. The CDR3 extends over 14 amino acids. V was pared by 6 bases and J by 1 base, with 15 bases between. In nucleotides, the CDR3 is TGCAGCGTGACGATGACTAATAATAACTATGGCTACACCTTC. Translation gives CSVTMTNNNYGYTF.

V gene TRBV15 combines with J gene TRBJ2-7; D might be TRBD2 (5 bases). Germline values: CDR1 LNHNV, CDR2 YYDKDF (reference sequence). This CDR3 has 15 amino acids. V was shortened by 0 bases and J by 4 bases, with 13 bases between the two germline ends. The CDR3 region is CATSREESRGYEQYF. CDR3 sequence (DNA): TGTGCCACCAGCAGAGAGGAATCGCGCGGGTACGAGCAGTACTTC.

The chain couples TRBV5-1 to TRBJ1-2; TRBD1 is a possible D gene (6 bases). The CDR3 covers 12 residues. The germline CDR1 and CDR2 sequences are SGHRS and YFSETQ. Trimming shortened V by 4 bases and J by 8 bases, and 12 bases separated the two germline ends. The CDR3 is CASSVTGLGYTF. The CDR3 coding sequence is TGCGCCAGCAGCGTAACAGGGCTGGGCTACACCTTC.

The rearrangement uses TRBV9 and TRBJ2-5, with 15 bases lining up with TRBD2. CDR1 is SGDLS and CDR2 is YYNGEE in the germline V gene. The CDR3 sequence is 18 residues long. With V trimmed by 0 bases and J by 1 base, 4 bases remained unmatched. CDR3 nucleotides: TGTGCCAGCAGCGTAGGAGGGACTAGCGGGGGGTTCCAAGAGACCCAGTACTTC. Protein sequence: CASSVGGTSGGFQETQYF. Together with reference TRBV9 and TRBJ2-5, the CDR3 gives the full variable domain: DSGVTQTPKHLITATGQRVTLRCSPRSGDLSVYWYQQSLDQGLQFLIQYYNGEERAKGNILERFSAQQFPDLHSELNLSSLELGDSALYFCASSVGGTSGGFQETQYFGPGTRLLVL.

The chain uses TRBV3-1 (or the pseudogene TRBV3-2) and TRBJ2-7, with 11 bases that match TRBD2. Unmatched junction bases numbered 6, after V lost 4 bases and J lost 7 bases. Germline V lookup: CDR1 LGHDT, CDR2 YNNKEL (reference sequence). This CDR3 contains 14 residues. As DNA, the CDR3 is TGTGCCAGCAGCCTTAGCGGGGGGGCTCGGGAGCAGTACTTC. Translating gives CASSLSGGAREQYF.

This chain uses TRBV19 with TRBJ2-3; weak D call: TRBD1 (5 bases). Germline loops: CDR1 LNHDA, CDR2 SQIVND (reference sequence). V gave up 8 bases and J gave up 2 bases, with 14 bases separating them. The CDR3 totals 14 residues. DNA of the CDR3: TGTGCCAGTGGCAGGGTGTTCGACACAGATACGCAGTATTTT. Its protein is CASGRVFDTDTQYF.

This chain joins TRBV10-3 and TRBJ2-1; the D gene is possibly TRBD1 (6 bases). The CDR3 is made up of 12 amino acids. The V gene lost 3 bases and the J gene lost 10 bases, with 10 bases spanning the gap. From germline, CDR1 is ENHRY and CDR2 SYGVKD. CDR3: CAISEQGREQFF. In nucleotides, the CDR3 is TGTGCCATCAGTGAACAGGGACGCGAGCAGTTCTTC.

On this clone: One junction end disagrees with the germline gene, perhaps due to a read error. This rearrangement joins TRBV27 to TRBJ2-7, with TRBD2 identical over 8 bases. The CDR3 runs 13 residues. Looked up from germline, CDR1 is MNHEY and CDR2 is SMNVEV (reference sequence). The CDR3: CASSLSPGGAKFF. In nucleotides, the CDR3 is TGTGCCAGCAGTTTGTCCCCGGGGGGGGCGAAGTTCTTC.

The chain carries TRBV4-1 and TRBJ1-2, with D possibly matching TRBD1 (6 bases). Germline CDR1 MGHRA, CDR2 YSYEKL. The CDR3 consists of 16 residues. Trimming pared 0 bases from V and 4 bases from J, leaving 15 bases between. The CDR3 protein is CASSQDYLGTFYGYTF. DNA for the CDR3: TGCGCCAGCAGCCAAGATTATCTCGGGACATTCTATGGCTACACCTTC.

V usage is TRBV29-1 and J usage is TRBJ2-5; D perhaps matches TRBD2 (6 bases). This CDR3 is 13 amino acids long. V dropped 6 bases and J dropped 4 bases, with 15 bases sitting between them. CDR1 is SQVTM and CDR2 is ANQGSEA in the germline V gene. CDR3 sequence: CSVDTRGTETQYF. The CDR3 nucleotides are TGCAGCGTGGACACCCGGGGGACAGAGACCCAGTACTTC.

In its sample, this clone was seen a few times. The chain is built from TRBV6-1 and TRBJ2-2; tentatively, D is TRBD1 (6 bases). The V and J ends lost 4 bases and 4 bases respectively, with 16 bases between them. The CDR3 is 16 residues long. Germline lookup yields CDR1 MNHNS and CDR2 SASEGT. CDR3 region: CASSGSWGLATGELFF. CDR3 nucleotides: TGTGCCAGCAGTGGCTCTTGGGGGCTGGCCACCGGGGAGCTGTTTTTT.

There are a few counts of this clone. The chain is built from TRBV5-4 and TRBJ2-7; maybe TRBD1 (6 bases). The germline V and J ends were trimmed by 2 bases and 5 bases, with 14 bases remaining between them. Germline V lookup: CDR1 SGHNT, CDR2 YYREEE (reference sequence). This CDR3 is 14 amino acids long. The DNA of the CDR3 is TGTGCCAGCAGCTTCTGGGGGCCGGTTAACGAGCAGTACTTC. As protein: CASSFWGPVNEQYF.

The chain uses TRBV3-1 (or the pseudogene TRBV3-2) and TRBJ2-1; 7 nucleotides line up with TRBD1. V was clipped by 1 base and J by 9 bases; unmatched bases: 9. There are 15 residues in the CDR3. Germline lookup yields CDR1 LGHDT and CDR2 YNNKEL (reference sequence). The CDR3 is CASSQAPGGFGEQFF. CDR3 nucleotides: TGTGCCAGCAGCCAAGCGCCAGGGGGTTTTGGTGAGCAGTTCTTC.

The CDR3 sequence is CASSLKLFNTEAFF. DNA of the CDR3: TGTGCCAGCAGCTTAAAGCTTTTCAACACTGAAGCTTTCTTT. The chain couples TRBV11-1 to TRBJ1-1; no clear D gene. Deletions cut 2 bases from V and 2 bases from J, with 9 bases between. The CDR3 sequence is 14 residues long. Germline CDR1 reads SGHAT; CDR2 reads FQDESV (reference sequence). Based on the CDR3 plus reference TRBV11-1 and TRBJ1-1, the full variable domain is EAEVAQSPRYKITEKSQAVAFWCDPISGHATLYWYRQILGQGPELLVQFQDESVVDDSQLPKDRFSAERLKGVDSTLKIQPAELGDSAMYLCASSLKLFNTEAFFGQGTRLTVV.